This T cell receptor beta chain was recorded in a study of cytomegalovirus exposure and HLA in healthy donors. General study findings and limits: Rarity marked most TCR sequences, yet some public TCRs occurred in many donors. That first-cohort TCR clusters tended to co-occur in the approximately 120 validation repertoires was found in a later analysis.

In regard to this clone: Its target is not known.

The data were produced by immunoSEQ multiplex PCR, yet TCRdb's version contains in-frame clones alone and is incomplete. The sample yields roughly 170,000 clones, roughly four fifths seen once. The sequenced sample consisted of PBMCs. The TCR was taken from a woman between 18 and 29 years old in good health and CMV-seropositive.

Here the CDR3 reads CASSSSGQGETGAFF. CDR3 DNA: TGTGCCAGCAGCTCTTCCGGACAGGGGGAAACGGGAGCTTTCTTT. The V gene is TRBV5-4, the J gene TRBJ1-1; 10 bases match TRBD1. Germline V CDR1 and CDR2: SGHNT, YYREEE (reference sequence). The ends lost 3 bases at V and 10 bases at J; junction bases unmatched: 12. This CDR3 comprises 15 residues.